These 9 T cell receptor beta chains originate from one sample sequenced in a study of identical twins. TCRdb called the 5' RACE reads again in MiXCR, with one record for every CDR3 protein. The sample holds 640,000 or so distinct CDR3 sequences, around 6.1% seen once. Sequences were obtained from naive T cells sorted from blood. The receptors shown here come from a man aged 18-30 years in good health.

This chain connects TRBV7-2 to TRBJ2-7, with 7 bases matching TRBD2. V gave up 5 bases and J gave up 6 bases; unmatched junction bases: 7. The CDR3 totals 13 residues. Germline V gene data show CDR1 as SGHTA and CDR2 as FQGNSA. The CDR3 loop reads CASSAREAGEQYF. Written as DNA, the CDR3 is TGTGCCAGCAGCGCCCGGGAGGCGGGCGAGCAGTACTTC.

This clonotype was found many times. This sequence joins TRBV27 and TRBJ2-5; the D gene is possibly TRBD1 (7 bases). The V end was cut by 4 bases, the J end by 5 bases, with 11 bases between. The length of the CDR3 is 13 residues. Germline CDR1 and CDR2: MNHEY and SMNVEV (reference sequence). The CDR3 DNA is TGTGCCAGCAGTTACCCAGGGGGGGAGACCCAGTACTTC. This codes for CASSYPGGETQYF.

This clonotype was counted only a few times. The V gene is TRBV28, the J gene TRBJ2-7, with 12 bases identical to TRBD2. Germline lookup yields CDR1 MDHEN and CDR2 SYDVKM. With V trimmed by 6 bases and J by 4 bases, 1 base remained unmatched. This CDR3 spans 13 amino acids. DNA of the CDR3: TGTGCCAGCAGGACTAGCGGGAGATACGAGCAGTACTTC. This sequence encodes CASRTSGRYEQYF.

J is TRBJ2-3 and V is TRBV3-1; 11 bases match TRBD2. V lost 3 bases and J lost 4; bases outside the gene matches: 9. Germline V gene sequence: CDR1 LGHDT, CDR2 YNNKEL (reference sequence). This CDR3 comprises 17 residues. The CDR3 here is CASSQRVAGGLPDTQYF. The CDR3 bases are TGTGCCAGCAGCCAGCGCGTAGCGGGAGGGCTTCCAGATACGCAGTATTTT.

This clonotype was detected only a few times. V gene TRBV5-1 combines with J gene TRBJ1-4, with TRBD1 as a possible D gene (5 bases). V lost 4 bases, J lost 8 bases, and 21 bases lay in between. The CDR3 is 16 residues long. From germline, CDR1 is SGHRS and CDR2 YFSETQ. DNA for the CDR3: TGCGCCAGCAGCCGGGCGGATTCTAGACGGGGCGAAAAACTGTTTTTT. This gives the protein CASSRADSRRGEKLFF. Together with reference TRBV5-1 and TRBJ1-4, the CDR3 gives the full variable domain: KAGVTQTPRYLIKTRGQQVTLSCSPISGHRSVSWYQQTPGQGLQFLFEYFSETQRNKGNFPGRFSGRQFSNSRSEMNVSTLELGDSALYLCASSRADSRRGEKLFFGSGTQLSVL.

This clonotype occurred a few times. The chain has TRBV5-1 and TRBJ2-5; 8 bases match TRBD1. This CDR3 has 16 amino acids. The ends lost 0 bases at V and 5 bases at J; junction bases unmatched: 9. Germline CDR1 and CDR2: SGHRS and YFSETQ. CDR3 DNA: TGCGCCAGCAGCTTGGATGGCAGGGGGCTCTGGGAGACCCAGTACTTC. It encodes CASSLDGRGLWETQYF.

This clonotype was picked up many times. V usage is TRBV5-6 and J usage is TRBJ2-2; 7 nucleotides line up with TRBD1. V was clipped by 4 bases and J by 7 bases; unmatched bases: 10. Germline V gene sequence: CDR1 SGHDT, CDR2 YYEEEE. The CDR3 runs 15 residues. In nucleotides, the CDR3 is TGTGCCAGCAGCCCTGCCAGGGGGTCGGGCGGGGAGCTGTTTTTT. It encodes CASSPARGSGGELFF.

This CDR3 is CASSLDRGLGEKLFF. CDR3 sequence (DNA): TGTGCCAGCAGTCTCGACAGGGGGCTAGGTGAAAAACTGTTTTTT. This chain links TRBV12-3 or TRBV12-4 with TRBJ1-4; 10 bases are a match to TRBD1. V dropped 5 bases and J dropped 7; count of bases not matched to a gene: 7. This CDR3 region has 15 residues.

In this sample, this clonotype turned up many times. The rearrangement uses TRBV5-1 and TRBJ2-1; the match to TRBD2 covers 13 bases. CDR1 and CDR2 from the germline V gene are SGHRS and YFSETQ. The CDR3 spans 16 residues. V shed 4 bases and J 4 bases; nucleotides not matched to a gene: 5. CDR3 in amino acids: CASSSQGLAGYNEQFF. The CDR3 DNA reads as TGCGCCAGCAGCAGCCAGGGACTAGCGGGATACAATGAGCAGTTCTTC. Supplemented by reference TRBV5-1 and TRBJ2-1, the full variable domain reads KAGVTQTPRYLIKTRGQQVTLSCSPISGHRSVSWYQQTPGQGLQFLFEYFSETQRNKGNFPGRFSGRQFSNSRSEMNVSTLELGDSALYLCASSSQGLAGYNEQFFGPGTRLTVL.